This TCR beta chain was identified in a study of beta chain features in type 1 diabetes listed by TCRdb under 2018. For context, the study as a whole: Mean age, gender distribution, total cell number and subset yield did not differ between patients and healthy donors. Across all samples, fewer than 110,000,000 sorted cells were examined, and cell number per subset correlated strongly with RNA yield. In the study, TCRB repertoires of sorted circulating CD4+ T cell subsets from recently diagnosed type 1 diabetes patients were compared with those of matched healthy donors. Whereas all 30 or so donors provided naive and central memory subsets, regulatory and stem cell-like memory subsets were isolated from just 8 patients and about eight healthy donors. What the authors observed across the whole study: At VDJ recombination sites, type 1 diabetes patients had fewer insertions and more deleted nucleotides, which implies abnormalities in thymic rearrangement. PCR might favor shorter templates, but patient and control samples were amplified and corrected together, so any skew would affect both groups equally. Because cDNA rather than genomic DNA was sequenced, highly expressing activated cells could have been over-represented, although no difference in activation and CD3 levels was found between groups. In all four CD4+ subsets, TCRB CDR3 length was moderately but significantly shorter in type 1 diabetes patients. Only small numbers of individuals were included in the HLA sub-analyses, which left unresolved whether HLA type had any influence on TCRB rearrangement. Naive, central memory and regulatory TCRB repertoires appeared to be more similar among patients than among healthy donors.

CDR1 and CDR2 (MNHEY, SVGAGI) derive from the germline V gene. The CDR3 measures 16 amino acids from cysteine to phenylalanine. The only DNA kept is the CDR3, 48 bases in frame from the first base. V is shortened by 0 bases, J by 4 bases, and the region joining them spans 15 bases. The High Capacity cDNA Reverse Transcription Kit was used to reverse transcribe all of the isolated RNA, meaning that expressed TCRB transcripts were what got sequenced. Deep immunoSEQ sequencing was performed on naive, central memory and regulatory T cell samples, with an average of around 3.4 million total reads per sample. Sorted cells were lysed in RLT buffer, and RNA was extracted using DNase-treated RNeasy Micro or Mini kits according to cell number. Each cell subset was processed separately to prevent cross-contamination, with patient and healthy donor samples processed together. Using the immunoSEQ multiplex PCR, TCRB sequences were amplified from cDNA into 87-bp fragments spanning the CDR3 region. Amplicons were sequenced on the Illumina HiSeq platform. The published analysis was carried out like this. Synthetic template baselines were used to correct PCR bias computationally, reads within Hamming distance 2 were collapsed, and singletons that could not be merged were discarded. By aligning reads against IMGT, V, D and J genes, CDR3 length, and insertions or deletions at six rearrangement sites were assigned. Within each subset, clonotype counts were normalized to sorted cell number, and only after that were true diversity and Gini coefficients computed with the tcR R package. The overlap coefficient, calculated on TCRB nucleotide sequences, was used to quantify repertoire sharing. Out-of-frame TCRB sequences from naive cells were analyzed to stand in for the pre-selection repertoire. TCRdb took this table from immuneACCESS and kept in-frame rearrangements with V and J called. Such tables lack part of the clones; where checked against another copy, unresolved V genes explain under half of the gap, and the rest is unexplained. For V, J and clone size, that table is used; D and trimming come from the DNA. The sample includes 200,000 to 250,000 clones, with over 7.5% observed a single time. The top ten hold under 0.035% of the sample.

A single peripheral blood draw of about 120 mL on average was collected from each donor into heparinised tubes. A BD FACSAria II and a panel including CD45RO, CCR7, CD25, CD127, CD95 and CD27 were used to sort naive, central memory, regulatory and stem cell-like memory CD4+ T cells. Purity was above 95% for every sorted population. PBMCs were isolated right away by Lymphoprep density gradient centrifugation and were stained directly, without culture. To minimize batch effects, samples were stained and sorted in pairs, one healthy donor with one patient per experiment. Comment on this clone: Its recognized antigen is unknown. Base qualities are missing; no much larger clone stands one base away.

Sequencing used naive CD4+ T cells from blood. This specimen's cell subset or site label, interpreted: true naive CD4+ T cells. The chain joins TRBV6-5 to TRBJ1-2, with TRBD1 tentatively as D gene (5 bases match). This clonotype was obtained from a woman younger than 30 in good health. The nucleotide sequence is TGTGCCAGCAGTTACTCTACCGGCAGGGAAGGCTATGGCTACACCTTC. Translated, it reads CASSYSTGREGYGYTF.